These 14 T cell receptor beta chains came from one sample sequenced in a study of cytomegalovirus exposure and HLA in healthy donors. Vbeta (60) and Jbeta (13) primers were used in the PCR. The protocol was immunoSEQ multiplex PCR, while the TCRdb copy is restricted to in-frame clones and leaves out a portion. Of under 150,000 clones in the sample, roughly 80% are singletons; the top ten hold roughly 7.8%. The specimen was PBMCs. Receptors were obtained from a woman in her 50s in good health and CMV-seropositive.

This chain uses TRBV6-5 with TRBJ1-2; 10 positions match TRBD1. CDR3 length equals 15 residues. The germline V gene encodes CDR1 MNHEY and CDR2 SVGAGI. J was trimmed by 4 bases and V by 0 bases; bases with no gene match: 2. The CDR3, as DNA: TGTGCCAGCAGTTACTCGACAGGGGGCGGCTATGGCTACACCTTC. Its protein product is CASSYSTGGGYGYTF.

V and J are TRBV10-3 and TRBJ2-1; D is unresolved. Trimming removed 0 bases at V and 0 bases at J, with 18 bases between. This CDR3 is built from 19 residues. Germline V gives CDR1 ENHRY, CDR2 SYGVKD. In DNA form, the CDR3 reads TGTGCCATCAGTGAGTCGGTGCGAGGTCCCATGAGCTCCTACAATGAGCAGTTCTTC. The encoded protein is CAISESVRGPMSSYNEQFF.

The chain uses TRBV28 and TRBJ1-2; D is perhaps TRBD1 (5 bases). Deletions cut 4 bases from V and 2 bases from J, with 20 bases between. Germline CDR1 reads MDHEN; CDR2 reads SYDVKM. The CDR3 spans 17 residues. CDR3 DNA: TGTGCCAGCAGTTCCCCCTTTTTGCGTGGGGGGAACTATGGCTACACCTTC. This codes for CASSSPFLRGGNYGYTF.

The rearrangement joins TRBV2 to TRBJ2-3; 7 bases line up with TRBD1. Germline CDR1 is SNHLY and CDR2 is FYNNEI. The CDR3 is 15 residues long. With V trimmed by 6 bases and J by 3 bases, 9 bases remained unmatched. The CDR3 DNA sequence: TGTGCCAGCAGACTCGGACAGGATCGGACAGATACGCAGTATTTT. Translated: CASRLGQDRTDTQYF.

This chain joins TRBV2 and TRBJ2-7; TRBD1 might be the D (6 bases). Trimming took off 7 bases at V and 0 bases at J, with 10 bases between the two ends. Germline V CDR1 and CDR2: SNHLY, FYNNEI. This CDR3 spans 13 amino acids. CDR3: CASKTGSSYEQYF. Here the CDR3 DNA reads TGTGCCAGCAAAACAGGGAGCTCCTACGAGCAGTACTTC.

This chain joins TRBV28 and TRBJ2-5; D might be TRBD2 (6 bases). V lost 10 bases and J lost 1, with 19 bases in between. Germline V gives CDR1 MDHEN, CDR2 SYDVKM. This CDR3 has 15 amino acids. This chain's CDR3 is CATGLLSGGQETQYF. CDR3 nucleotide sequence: TGTGCCACAGGCCTTCTTAGCGGCGGCCAAGAGACCCAGTACTTC.

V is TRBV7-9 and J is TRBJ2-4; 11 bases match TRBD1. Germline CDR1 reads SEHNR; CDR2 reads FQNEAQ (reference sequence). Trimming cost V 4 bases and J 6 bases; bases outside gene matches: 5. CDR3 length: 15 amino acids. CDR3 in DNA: TGTGCCAGCAGCTCGTTCGGGACAGGGGGAAACATTCAGTACTTC. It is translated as CASSSFGTGGNIQYF.

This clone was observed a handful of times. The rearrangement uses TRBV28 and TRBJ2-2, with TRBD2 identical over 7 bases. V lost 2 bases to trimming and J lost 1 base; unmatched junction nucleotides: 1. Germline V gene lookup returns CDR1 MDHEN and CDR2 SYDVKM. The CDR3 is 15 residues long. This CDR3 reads CASSLLAENTGELFF. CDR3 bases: TGTGCCAGCAGTTTACTAGCGGAGAACACCGGGGAGCTGTTTTTT.

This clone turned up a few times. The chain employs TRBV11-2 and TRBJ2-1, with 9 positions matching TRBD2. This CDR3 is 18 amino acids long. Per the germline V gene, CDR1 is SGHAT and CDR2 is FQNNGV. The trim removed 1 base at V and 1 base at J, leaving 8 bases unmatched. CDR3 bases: TGTGCCAGCAGCTTAGGTAGCGGGGGTGCGAAATCCTACAATGAGCAGTTCTTC. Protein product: CASSLGSGGAKSYNEQFF.

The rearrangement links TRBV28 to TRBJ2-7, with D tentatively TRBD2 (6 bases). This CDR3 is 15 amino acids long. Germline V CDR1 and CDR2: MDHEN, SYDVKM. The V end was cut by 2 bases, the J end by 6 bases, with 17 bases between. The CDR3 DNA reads TGTGCCAGCAGTTTAATGGCTCAGGGTAGCGGCGAGCAGTACTTC. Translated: CASSLMAQGSGEQYF.

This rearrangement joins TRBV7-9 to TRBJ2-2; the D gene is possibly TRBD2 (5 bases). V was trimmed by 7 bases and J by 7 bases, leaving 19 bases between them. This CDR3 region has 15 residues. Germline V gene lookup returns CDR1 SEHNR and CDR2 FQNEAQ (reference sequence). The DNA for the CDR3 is TGTGCCAGCACCCCGCGGGCTATAGGTGGCGGGGAGCTGTTTTTT. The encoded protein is CASTPRAIGGGELFF.

The CDR3 nucleotides are TGTGCCAGCACCCCAGCGGGAGGGTACAATGAGCAGTTCTTC. This sequence encodes CASTPAGGYNEQFF. V usage is TRBV11-1 and J usage is TRBJ2-1, with 10 positions matching TRBD2. The germline V gene encodes CDR1 SGHAT and CDR2 FQDESV (reference sequence). CDR3 size: 14 residues. V lost 7 bases to trimming and J lost 4 bases; unmatched junction nucleotides: 4.

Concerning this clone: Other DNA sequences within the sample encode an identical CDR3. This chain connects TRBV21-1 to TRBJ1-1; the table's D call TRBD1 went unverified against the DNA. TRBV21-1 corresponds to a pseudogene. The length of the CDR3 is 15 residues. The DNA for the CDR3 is TGTGCCAGCAGCGAACGAACAGGCTGGGTCACTGAAGCTTTCTTT. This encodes CASSERTGWVTEAFF.

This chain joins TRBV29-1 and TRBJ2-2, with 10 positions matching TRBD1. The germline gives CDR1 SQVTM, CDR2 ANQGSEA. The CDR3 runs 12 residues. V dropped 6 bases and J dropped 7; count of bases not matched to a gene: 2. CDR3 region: CSVDRGSGELFF. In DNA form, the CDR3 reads TGCAGCGTGGACAGGGGGAGCGGGGAGCTGTTTTTT.